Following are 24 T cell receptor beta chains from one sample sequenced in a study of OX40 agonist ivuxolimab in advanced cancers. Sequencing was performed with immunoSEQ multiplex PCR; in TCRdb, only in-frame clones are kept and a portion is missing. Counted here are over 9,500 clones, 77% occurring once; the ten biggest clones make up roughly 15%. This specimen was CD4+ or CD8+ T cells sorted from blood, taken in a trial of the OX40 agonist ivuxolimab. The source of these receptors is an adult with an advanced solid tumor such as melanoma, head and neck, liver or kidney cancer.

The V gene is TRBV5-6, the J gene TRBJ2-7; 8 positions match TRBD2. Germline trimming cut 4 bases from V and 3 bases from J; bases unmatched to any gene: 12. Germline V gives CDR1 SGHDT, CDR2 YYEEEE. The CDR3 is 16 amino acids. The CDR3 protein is CASSVRTGLVYYEQYF. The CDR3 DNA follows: TGTGCCAGCAGCGTAAGAACGGGACTAGTCTACTACGAGCAGTACTTC.

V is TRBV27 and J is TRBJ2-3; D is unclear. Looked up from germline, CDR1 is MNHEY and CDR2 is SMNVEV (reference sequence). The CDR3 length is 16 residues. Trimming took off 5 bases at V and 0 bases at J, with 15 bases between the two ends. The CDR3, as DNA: TGTGCCAGCAGTCTTTTCCGGGCCCCTAGCACAGATACGCAGTATTTT. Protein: CASSLFRAPSTDTQYF.

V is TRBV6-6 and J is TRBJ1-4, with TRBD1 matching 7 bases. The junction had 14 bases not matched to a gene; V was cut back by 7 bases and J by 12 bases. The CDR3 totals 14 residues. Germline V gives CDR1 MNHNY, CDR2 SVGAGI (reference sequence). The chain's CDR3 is CASIEQGSSTELFF. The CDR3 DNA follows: TGTGCCAGCATCGAACAGGGGAGTTCGACGGAACTGTTTTTT.

The CDR3 here is CAWSGGVAGQNTEAFF. In DNA form, the CDR3 reads TGTGCCTGGAGTGGGGGGGTGGCAGGCCAGAACACTGAAGCTTTCTTT. The chain couples TRBV30 to TRBJ1-1, with D possibly TRBD1 on 5 matching bases. This CDR3 is 16 amino acids long. V was pared by 1 base and J by 1 base, with 16 bases between. Per germline, CDR1 GTSNPN and CDR2 SVGIG (reference sequence).

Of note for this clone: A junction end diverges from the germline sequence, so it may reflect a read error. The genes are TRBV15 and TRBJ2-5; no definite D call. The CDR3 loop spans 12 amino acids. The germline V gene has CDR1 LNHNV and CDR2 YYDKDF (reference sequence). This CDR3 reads CATSTSQGTQYF. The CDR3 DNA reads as TGTGCCACCAGCACTTCCCAAGGGACCCAGTACTTC.

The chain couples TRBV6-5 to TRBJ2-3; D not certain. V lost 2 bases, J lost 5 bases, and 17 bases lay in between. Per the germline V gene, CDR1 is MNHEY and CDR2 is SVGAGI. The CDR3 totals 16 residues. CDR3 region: CASSYGGRLVGDTQYF. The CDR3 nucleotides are TGTGCCAGCAGTTACGGTGGTAGGCTAGTGGGAGATACGCAGTATTTT.

CDR3 sequence (DNA): TGTGCCAGCAGTGAACTAGCGGGGGGGCCTGATACGCAGTATTTT. Its translation is CASSELAGGPDTQYF. The rearrangement links TRBV6-1 to TRBJ2-3; 12 nucleotides match TRBD2. CDR1 is MNHNS, CDR2 SASEGT, per germline. The trim removed 2 bases at V and 6 bases at J, leaving 3 bases unmatched. The CDR3 consists of 15 residues.

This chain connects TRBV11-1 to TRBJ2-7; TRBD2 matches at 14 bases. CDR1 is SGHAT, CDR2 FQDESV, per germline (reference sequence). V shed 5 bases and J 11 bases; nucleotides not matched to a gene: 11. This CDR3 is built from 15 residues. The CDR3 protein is CASSPGTSGGTAEYF. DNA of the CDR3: TGTGCCAGCAGCCCCGGGACTAGCGGGGGCACCGCCGAGTACTTC.

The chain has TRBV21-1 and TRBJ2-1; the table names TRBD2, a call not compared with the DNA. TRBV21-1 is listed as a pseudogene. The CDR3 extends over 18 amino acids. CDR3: CASSNGRRGSPIRHEQFF. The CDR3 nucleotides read TGTGCCAGCAGCAATGGCAGACGCGGGAGCCCCATTCGCCATGAGCAGTTCTTC.

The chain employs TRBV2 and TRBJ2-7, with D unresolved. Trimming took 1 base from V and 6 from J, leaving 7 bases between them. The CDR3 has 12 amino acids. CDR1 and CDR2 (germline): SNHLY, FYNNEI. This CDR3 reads CASSEGWFEQYF. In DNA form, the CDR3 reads TGTGCCAGCAGTGAAGGGTGGTTCGAGCAGTACTTC.

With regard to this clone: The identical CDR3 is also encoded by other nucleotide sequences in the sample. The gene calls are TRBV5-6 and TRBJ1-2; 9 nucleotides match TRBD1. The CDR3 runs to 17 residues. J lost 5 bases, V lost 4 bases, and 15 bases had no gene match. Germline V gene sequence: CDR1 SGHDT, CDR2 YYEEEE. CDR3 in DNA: TGTGCCAGCAGCCCTAGGACAGGGGACGTCTCCAGGTATGGCTACACCTTC. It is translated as CASSPRTGDVSRYGYTF.

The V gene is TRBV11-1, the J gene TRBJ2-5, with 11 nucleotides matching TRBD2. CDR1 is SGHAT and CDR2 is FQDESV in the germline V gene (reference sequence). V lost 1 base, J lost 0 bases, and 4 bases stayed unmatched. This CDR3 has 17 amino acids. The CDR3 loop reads CASSLGLAGPYQETQYF. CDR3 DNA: TGTGCCAGCAGCTTAGGACTAGCGGGACCGTACCAAGAGACCCAGTACTTC.

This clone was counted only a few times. The CDR3 sequence: CAVGTTNSGANVLTF. The CDR3 DNA reads as TGTGCCGTTGGCACTACCAACTCTGGGGCCAACGTCCTGACTTTC. The V and J genes are TRBV10-3 and TRBJ2-6, with unresolved D. The CDR3 is 15 residues long. V lost 11 bases, J lost 0 bases, and 14 bases lay in between. The germline V gene encodes CDR1 ENHRY and CDR2 SYGVKD.

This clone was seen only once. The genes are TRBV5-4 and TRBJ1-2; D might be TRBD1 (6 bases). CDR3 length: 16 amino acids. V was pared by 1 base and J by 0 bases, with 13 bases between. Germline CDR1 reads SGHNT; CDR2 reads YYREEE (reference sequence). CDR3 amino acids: CASSLFDRLSNYGYTF. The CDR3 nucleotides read TGTGCCAGCAGCTTGTTTGACAGGCTGTCTAACTATGGCTACACCTTC.

Written as DNA, the CDR3 is TGTGCCACCAGCAGTGCAGGTCTGCGGACTGAAGCTTTCTTT. It specifies CATSSAGLRTEAFF. The chain uses TRBV15 and TRBJ1-1; D is ambiguous. Germline CDR1 and CDR2: LNHNV and YYDKDF (reference sequence). The length of the CDR3 is 14 residues. The ends were cut back, 3 bases at V and 5 bases at J, with 13 bases in the middle.

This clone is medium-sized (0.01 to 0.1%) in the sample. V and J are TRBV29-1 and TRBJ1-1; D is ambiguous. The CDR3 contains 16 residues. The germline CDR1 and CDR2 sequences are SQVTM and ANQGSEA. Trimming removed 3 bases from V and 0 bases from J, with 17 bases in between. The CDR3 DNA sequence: TGCAGCGTTGAGTCCGGGTTGGCAGAGTTGAACACTGAAGCTTTCTTT. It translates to CSVESGLAELNTEAFF.

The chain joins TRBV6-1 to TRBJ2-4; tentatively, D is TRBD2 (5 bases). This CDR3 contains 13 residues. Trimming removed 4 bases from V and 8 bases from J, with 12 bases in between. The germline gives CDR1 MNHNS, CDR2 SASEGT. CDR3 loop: CASSVVDWDIQYF. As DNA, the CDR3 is TGTGCCAGCAGTGTTGTGGACTGGGACATTCAGTACTTC.

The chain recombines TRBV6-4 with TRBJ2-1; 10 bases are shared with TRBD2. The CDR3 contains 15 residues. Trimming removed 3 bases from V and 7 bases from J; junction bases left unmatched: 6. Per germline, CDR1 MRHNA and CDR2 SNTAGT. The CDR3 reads CASSESGGASNEQFF. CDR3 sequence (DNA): TGTGCCAGCAGTGAGAGCGGGGGGGCCTCGAATGAGCAGTTCTTC.

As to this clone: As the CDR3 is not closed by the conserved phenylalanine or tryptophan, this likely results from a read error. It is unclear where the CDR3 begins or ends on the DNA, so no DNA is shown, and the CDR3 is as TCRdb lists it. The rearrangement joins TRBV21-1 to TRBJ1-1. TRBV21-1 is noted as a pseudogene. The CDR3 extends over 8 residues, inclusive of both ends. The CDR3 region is CARTGRCS.

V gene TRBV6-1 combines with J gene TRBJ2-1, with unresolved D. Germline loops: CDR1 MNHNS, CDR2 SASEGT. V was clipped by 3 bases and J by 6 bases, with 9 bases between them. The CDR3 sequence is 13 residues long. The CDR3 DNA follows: TGTGCCAGCAGTGACGACGCTACCAATGAGCAGTTCTTC. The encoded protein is CASSDDATNEQFF.

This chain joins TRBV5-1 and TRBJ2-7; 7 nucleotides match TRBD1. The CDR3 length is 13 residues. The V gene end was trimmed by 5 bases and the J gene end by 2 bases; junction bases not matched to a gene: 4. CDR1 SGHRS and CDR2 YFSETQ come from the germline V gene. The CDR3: CASRTGSPYEQYF. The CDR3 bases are TGCGCCAGCAGGACAGGGAGCCCCTACGAGCAGTACTTC.

The CDR3 reads CAWRSNGDFRHEQYF. The CDR3 bases are TGTGCCTGGAGATCAAACGGGGACTTCAGACACGAGCAGTACTTC. This chain joins TRBV30 and TRBJ2-7, with a tentative D call TRBD2 (6 bases). The CDR3 runs 15 residues. Germline CDR1 and CDR2: GTSNPN and SVGIG (reference sequence). Between the trimmed V and J ends, which lost 3 bases and 5 bases, there was a span of 20 bases.

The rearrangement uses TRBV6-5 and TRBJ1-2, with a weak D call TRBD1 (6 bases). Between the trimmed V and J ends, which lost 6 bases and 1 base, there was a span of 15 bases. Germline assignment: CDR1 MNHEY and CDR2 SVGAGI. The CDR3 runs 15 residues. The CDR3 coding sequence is TGTGCCAGCAGCACCCACAGGGTGATTAACTATGGCTACACCTTC. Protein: CASSTHRVINYGYTF.

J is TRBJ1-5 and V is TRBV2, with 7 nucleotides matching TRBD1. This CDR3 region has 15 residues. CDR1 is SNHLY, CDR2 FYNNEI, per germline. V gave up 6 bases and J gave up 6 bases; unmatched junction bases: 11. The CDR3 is CASRENTGEGQPQHF. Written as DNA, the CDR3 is TGTGCCAGCAGAGAAAATACAGGGGAGGGTCAGCCCCAGCATTTT.